The text below deals with one TCR beta chain. A read error may explain this, as a much larger clone is one base away. This sample was included in a study of T cells in Graves' hyperthyroidism and ophthalmopathy. This CDR3 has 17 residues. Germline V gene lookup returns CDR1 SEHNR and CDR2 FQNEAQ (reference sequence). The V segment lost 4 bases and the J segment 7 bases; nucleotides outside the gene matches: 18. The hyperthyroidism patients had all been newly diagnosed, and their disease duration was under 2 months. Their ages ranged from 18 to 65 years. Exclusion of patients followed from uncontrolled infection, other autoimmune disease, pregnancy or lactation. PBMCs stemmed from 8.5 to 10 ml fresh peripheral blood. Researchers took RNA transcripts and amplified the TCR beta CDR3 regions from them. TCR CDR3 underwent first-round RT-PCR with the HTBI primer set. TCRdb re-called the multiplex PCR reads with MiXCR, one entry per CDR3 protein. Of around 700,000 distinct CDR3 sequences in the sample, 30% to 40% were seen once.

The receptor's source is a woman in her forties with Graves' hyperthyroidism. The rearrangement links TRBV7-9 to TRBJ1-2, with 7 positions matching TRBD1. The sample was blood. CDR3 loop: CASSSRGDSCNRGGYTF. The DNA of the CDR3 is TGTGCCAGCAGCTCGAGGGGGGACAGCTGCAACAGGGGTGGCTACACCTTC. Drawing the rest from reference TRBV7-9 and TRBJ1-2, the complete variable domain is DTGVSQNPRHKITKRGQNVTFRCDPISEHNRLYWYRQTLGQGPEFLTYFQNEAQLEKSRLLSDRFSAERPKGSFSTLEIQRTEQGDSAMYLCASSSRGDSCNRGGYTFGSGTRLTVV.